This T cell receptor (beta chain) was profiled in a study of T cell repertoires in cytomegalovirus infection. Germline CDR1 and CDR2: MDHEN and SYDVKM. This CDR3 has 18 residues. Trimming at V came to 3 bases and at J to 8 bases, leaving 17 bases not matched to a gene. There are a few counts of this clonotype. TCRdb analysed the reads with MiXCR anew, one entry per CDR3 protein. The sample shows approximately 550,000 distinct CDR3 sequences, 15% to 20% of them seen only once. Sequenced input: CD8+ T cells from PBMCs. J is TRBJ2-2 and V is TRBV28; 8 nucleotides align to TRBD2. The origin of this receptor is a human donor in good health (CMV status not recorded). Some clones in this sample may be carry-over from other donors' samples. CDR3: CASSFRSDQAGVAGELFF. The DNA of the CDR3 is TGTGCCAGCAGTTTTCGGTCCGATCAAGCGGGAGTTGCGGGGGAGCTGTTTTTT.